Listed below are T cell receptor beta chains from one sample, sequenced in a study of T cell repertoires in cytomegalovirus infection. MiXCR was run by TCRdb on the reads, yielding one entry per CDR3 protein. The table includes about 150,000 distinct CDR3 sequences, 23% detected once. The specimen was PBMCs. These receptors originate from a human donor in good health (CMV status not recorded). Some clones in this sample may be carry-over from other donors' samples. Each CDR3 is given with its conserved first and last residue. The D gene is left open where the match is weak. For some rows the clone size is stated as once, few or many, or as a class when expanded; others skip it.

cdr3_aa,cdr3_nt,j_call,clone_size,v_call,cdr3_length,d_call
CASSLGNAGFPGGYIQYF,TGTGCCAGCAGTTTGGGAAACGCGGGATTTCCTGGGGGGTACATTCAGTACTTC,TRBJ2-4,many,TRBV6-5,18,.
CASSYGLTVEAFF,TGTGCCAGCAGCTACGGGCTGACAGTCGAAGCTTTCTTT,TRBJ1-1,many,TRBV7-2,13,.
CASGLPLNTEAFF,TGTGCCAGTGGATTGCCTCTGAACACTGAAGCTTTCTTT,TRBJ1-1,.,TRBV7-9,13,.
CASSQEVEPDTQYF,TGCGCCAGCAGCCAAGAGGTCGAGCCAGATACGCAGTATTTT,TRBJ2-3,.,TRBV4-1,14,.
CASSFGGRGNGYTF,TGTGCCAGCAGCTTCGGGGGGCGCGGAAATGGCTACACCTTC,TRBJ1-2,few,TRBV7-9,14,.
CASSLSRDRAGANYGYTF,TGTGCCAGCAGTTTATCTCGGGACAGGGCCGGAGCTAACTATGGCTACACCTTC,TRBJ1-2,.,TRBV28,18,TRBD1
CASSSPFDRVNEQFF,TGTGCCAGCAGCTCCCCCTTCGACAGAGTAAATGAGCAGTTCTTC,TRBJ2-1,few,TRBV7-6,15,.
CASSLEGGTVSSYEQYF,TGTGCCAGCAGCTTAGAGGGGGGGACAGTCAGCTCCTACGAGCAGTACTTC,TRBJ2-7,many,TRBV7-8,17,.
CASSFPGDTEAFF,TGTGCCAGCAGTTTCCCAGGCGACACTGAAGCTTTCTTT,TRBJ1-1,many,TRBV12-3/TRBV12-4,13,.
CASKAGAYGYTF,TGTGCCAGCAAAGCGGGGGCCTATGGCTACACCTTC,TRBJ1-2,.,TRBV2,12,.
CASSLSPGTGTGELFF,TGTGCCAGCAGCTTAAGCCCCGGGACAGGGACCGGGGAGCTGTTTTTT,TRBJ2-2,many,TRBV7-3,16,TRBD1
CSAGLAGADGIHEQFF,TGCAGCGCGGGACTAGCGGGAGCCGACGGTATCCATGAGCAGTTCTTC,TRBJ2-1,.,TRBV29-1,16,TRBD2